These 17 T cell receptor beta chains were all obtained from the same sample, sequenced in a study of T cell changes during pregnancy in multiple sclerosis. TCRdb's table, derived via immunoSEQ multiplex PCR, lists solely in-frame clones and lacks some. The sample lists roughly 56,000 clones, around 90% occurring once. The sequencing used peripheral blood, collected in the first trimester of pregnancy. Source of these receptors: a female donor with multiple sclerosis, enrolled in a pregnancy study.

V is TRBV7-2 and J is TRBJ2-7; TRBD2 aligns across 8 bases. V shed 5 bases, J shed 7 bases, and the junction held 7 bases outside the gene matches. CDR1 is SGHTA and CDR2 is FQGNSA in the germline V gene. The CDR3 consists of 13 residues. The CDR3, as DNA: TGTGCCAGCAGCCTCTCCGGGAGGGGAGAGCAGTACTTC. Its translation is CASSLSGRGEQYF. The whole variable domain, filled in from reference TRBV7-2 and TRBJ2-7, reads GAGVSQSPSNKVTEKGKDVELRCDPISGHTALYWYRQSLGQGLEFLIYFQGNSAPDKSGLPSDRFSAERTGGSVSTLTIQRTQQEDSAVYLCASSLSGRGEQYFGPGTRLTVT.

V usage is TRBV2 and J usage is TRBJ1-2; no reliable D call. Germline CDR1 reads SNHLY; CDR2 reads FYNNEI. V lost 6 bases to trimming and J lost 8 bases, with 13 bases between them. The CDR3 has 12 residues. The DNA for the CDR3 is TGTGCCAGCAGGTTGGCGAAGGAGGGCTACACCTTC. Translated: CASRLAKEGYTF. The full variable domain, in which reference TRBV2 and TRBJ1-2 provide the parts outside the CDR3, is EPEVTQTPSHQVTQMGQEVILRCVPISNHLYFYWYRQILGQKVEFLVSFYNNEISEKSEIFDDQFSVERPDGSNFTLKIRSTKLEDSAMYFCASRLAKEGYTFGSGTRLTVV.

The V and J genes are TRBV2 and TRBJ2-7, with 8 bases fitting TRBD1. Germline V lookup: CDR1 SNHLY, CDR2 FYNNEI. CDR3 length equals 17 residues. V gave up 2 bases and J gave up 2 bases; unmatched junction bases: 11. The CDR3 sequence: CASSEFVGQGTTYEQYF. Here the CDR3 DNA reads TGTGCCAGCAGTGAATTCGTCGGACAGGGTACAACCTACGAGCAGTACTTC.

This chain links TRBV6-5 with TRBJ2-7; D remains unclear. This CDR3 spans 14 amino acids. CDR1 is MNHEY and CDR2 is SVGAGI in the germline V gene. Trimming shortened V by 2 bases and J by 4 bases, and 12 bases separated the two germline ends. CDR3 sequence: CASSYTQIPYEQYF. The CDR3, as DNA: TGTGCCAGCAGTTACACACAGATACCTTACGAGCAGTACTTC.

The chain is built from TRBV7-2 and TRBJ2-5, with TRBD2 as a possible D gene (7 bases). V was cut by 2 bases and J by 4 bases, with 14 bases left in between. CDR1 and CDR2 (germline): SGHTA, FQGNSA. The length of the CDR3 is 15 residues. The CDR3 DNA is TGTGCCAGCAGCTTAAGGGGGGGGAGGAGAGAGACCCAGTACTTC. It specifies CASSLRGGRRETQYF.

The chain carries TRBV5-1 and TRBJ1-3, with D maybe TRBD1 (5 bases). Trimming took off 5 bases at V and 0 bases at J, with 12 bases between the two ends. CDR1 and CDR2 (germline): SGHRS, YFSETQ. The CDR3 is 15 residues long. CDR3 amino acids: CASRTGTYSGNTIYF. The CDR3 DNA is TGCGCCAGCAGGACCGGGACTTACTCTGGAAACACCATATATTTT.

The chain employs TRBV7-9 and TRBJ2-3; D is perhaps TRBD2 (6 bases). This CDR3 spans 16 amino acids. Germline values: CDR1 SEHNR, CDR2 FQNEAQ (reference sequence). V was clipped by 1 base and J by 1 base, with 12 bases between them. The CDR3 DNA is TGTGCCAGCAGCTTAGACCCGCGGGATCGCACAGATACGCAGTATTTT. It specifies CASSLDPRDRTDTQYF.

This chain uses TRBV7-9 with TRBJ2-7; 9 nucleotides match TRBD1. The trim removed 5 bases at V and 5 bases at J, leaving 7 bases unmatched. This CDR3 contains 14 residues. Germline values: CDR1 SEHNR, CDR2 FQNEAQ (reference sequence). CDR3 residues: CASSKTGTGNEQYF. The CDR3 DNA is TGTGCCAGCAGCAAAACCGGGACAGGGAACGAGCAGTACTTC.

The rearrangement joins TRBV5-4 to TRBJ2-7, with TRBD2 identical over 10 bases. Trimming took 1 base from V and 4 from J; bases not matched to a gene: 2. This CDR3 has 14 residues. CDR1 is SGHNT and CDR2 is YYREEE in the germline V gene (reference sequence). CDR3: CASSLSGRAYEQYF. CDR3 sequence (DNA): TGTGCCAGCAGCTTGAGCGGGAGGGCTTACGAGCAGTACTTC.

The chain couples TRBV7-6 to TRBJ2-2, with 9 bases lining up with TRBD1. With V trimmed by 5 bases and J by 7 bases, 5 bases remained unmatched. The CDR3 consists of 14 residues. Germline V gene lookup returns CDR1 SGHVS and CDR2 FNYEAQ. The CDR3 loop reads CASSKRTGVGELFF. The CDR3 DNA reads as TGTGCCAGCAGCAAAAGGACAGGGGTCGGGGAGCTGTTTTTT.

This clone came up a few times. The V and J genes are TRBV28 and TRBJ2-7; 10 bases map to TRBD1. This CDR3 contains 13 residues. Trimming at V came to 7 bases and at J to 3 bases, leaving 3 bases not matched to a gene. Per germline, CDR1 MDHEN and CDR2 SYDVKM. The CDR3 coding sequence is TGTGCCAGCAAGGGACAGGGGCTCTACGAGCAGTACTTC. This translates into CASKGQGLYEQYF.

The chain couples TRBV5-4 to TRBJ2-5; possibly TRBD1 for D (5 bases). The CDR3 runs 13 residues. CDR1 is SGHNT, CDR2 YYREEE, per germline (reference sequence). V lost 6 bases and J lost 2, with 11 bases in between. CDR3: CASKARAQETQYF. The DNA for the CDR3 is TGTGCCAGCAAGGCCAGGGCACAAGAGACCCAGTACTTC. The full variable domain, with the rest looked up from reference TRBV5-4 and TRBJ2-5, is ETGVTQSPTHLIKTRGQQVTLRCSSQSGHNTVSWYQQALGQGPQFIFQYYREEENGRGNFPPRFSGLQFPNYSSELNVNALELDDSALYLCASKARAQETQYFGPGTRLLVL.

This chain links TRBV16 with TRBJ2-7, with 13 bases aligning to TRBD2. Trimming took 2 bases from V and 6 from J; bases not matched to a gene: 10. The V gene's germline CDR1 is KGHSY and CDR2 FQNENV. The CDR3 contains 17 residues. The CDR3 coding sequence is TGTGCCAGCAGCCAACGATTAGGACTAGCGGGAGTAAGCGAGCAGTACTTC. Amino acids: CASSQRLGLAGVSEQYF.

The gene calls are TRBV5-6 and TRBJ1-5, with 9 bases matching TRBD1. The germline V gene encodes CDR1 SGHDT and CDR2 YYEEEE. This CDR3 region has 16 residues. V shed 0 bases, J shed 5 bases, and the junction held 6 bases outside the gene matches. The chain's CDR3 is CASSLGGTGTDQPQHF. The CDR3 region has the DNA TGTGCCAGCAGCTTGGGAGGGACAGGGACGGATCAGCCCCAGCATTTT.

CDR3 in amino acids: CASTLTGNRAGELFF. As DNA, the CDR3 is TGTGCCAGCACCCTGACAGGGAATAGGGCCGGGGAGCTGTTTTTT. The rearrangement joins TRBV11-2 to TRBJ2-2; TRBD1 matches 7 bases. The junction had 11 bases not matched to a gene; V was cut back by 7 bases and J by 6 bases. Per germline, CDR1 SGHAT and CDR2 FQNNGV. The CDR3 is 15 amino acids.

This chain connects TRBV28 to TRBJ2-7; weak D call: TRBD2 (6 bases). The CDR3 consists of 14 residues. Per germline, CDR1 MDHEN and CDR2 SYDVKM. With 7 bases removed from V and 3 bases from J, the gap between germline ends came to 16 bases. The CDR3 loop is CASTVGEDYYEQYF. CDR3 coding DNA: TGTGCCAGCACCGTGGGGGAGGATTACTACGAGCAGTACTTC.

DNA for the CDR3: TGTGCCAGCAGTTTCAACAGGGGAGAGACCCAGTACTTC. Translated, it gives CASSFNRGETQYF. V is TRBV27 and J is TRBJ2-5; 7 positions match TRBD1. Germline CDR1 MNHEY, CDR2 SMNVEV (reference sequence). This CDR3 spans 13 amino acids. V was clipped by 3 bases and J by 4 bases; unmatched bases: 2.